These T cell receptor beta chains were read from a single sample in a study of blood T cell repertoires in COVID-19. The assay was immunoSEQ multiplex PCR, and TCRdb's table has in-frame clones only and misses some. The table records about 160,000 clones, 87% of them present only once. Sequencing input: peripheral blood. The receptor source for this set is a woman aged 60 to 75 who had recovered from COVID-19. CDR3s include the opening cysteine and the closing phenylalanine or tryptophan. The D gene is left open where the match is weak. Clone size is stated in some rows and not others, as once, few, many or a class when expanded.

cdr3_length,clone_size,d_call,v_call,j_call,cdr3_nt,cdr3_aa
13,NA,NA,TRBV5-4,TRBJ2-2,TGTGCCAGCAGCCGGGATAACACCGGGGAGCTGTTTTTT,CASSRDNTGELFF
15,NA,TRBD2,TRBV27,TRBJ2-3,TGTGCCAGCAGTTCGTGGCGGGGGGGTGGAGATACGCAGTATTTT,CASSSWRGGGDTQYF
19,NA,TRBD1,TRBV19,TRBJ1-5,TGTGCCAGTAGTACACGTACGGGACAGGGCCTTTATAGCAATCAGCCCCAGCATTTT,CASSTRTGQGLYSNQPQHF
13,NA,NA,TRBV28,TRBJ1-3,TGTGCCAGCAACCAGGGGTCCGGAAACACCATATATTTT,CASNQGSGNTIYF
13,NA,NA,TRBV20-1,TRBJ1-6,TGCAGTGCTAGTTACAGGCCGAGTTCCCCCCTCCACTTT,CSASYRPSSPLHF
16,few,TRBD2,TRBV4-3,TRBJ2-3,TGCGCCAGCAGCCAAGGCCCTAGCGGGGGCACAGATACGCAGTATTTT,CASSQGPSGGTDTQYF
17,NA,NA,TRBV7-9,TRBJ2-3,TGTGCCAGCAGCCCCGCCGCCTACGGGGTCGGAACAGATACGCAGTATTTT,CASSPAAYGVGTDTQYF
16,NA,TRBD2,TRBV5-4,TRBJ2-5,TGTGCCAGCAGCCGGACTAGCGGGGGGGTCCAAGAGACCCAGTACTTC,CASSRTSGGVQETQYF
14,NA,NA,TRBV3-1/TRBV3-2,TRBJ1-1,TGTGCCAGCAGCCAAGGACAGGTAAGGACTGAAGCTTTCTTT,CASSQGQVRTEAFF
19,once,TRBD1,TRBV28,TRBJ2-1,TGTGCCAGCAGTTCACCCCGCGGAGACAGGGGGATTAGGAACAATGAGCAGTTCTTC,CASSSPRGDRGIRNNEQFF
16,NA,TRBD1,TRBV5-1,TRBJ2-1,TGCGCCAGCAGCCCCAGGACAGGGGGCTCCTACAATGAGCAGTTCTTC,CASSPRTGGSYNEQFF
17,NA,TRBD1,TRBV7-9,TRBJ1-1,TGTGCCAGCAGCTCCCAATCCGGACAGGGGTCCATCCTGGCAGCTTTCTTT,CASSSQSGQGSILAAFF
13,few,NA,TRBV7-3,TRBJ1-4,TGTGCCAGCAGCCCCAAATCAATCGAAAAACTGTTTTTT,CASSPKSIEKLFF
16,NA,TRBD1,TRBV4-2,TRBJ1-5,TGTGCCAGCAGCCAAGTCACGGGACAGGGAAATCAGCCCCAGCATTTT,CASSQVTGQGNQPQHF
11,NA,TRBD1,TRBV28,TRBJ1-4,TGTGCCAGCAGACGACAGGGAAAACTGTTTTTT,CASRRQGKLFF
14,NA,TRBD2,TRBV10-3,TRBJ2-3,TGTGCCATCGGGTCTAGCGGGGGGGAAGATACGCAGTATTTT,CAIGSSGGEDTQYF
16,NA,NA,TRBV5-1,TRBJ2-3,TGCGCCAGCAGCGGGGGGAGATCATCTAGCACAGATACGCAGTATTTT,CASSGGRSSSTDTQYF
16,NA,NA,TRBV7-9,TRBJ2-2,TGTGCCAGCAGCCAGCTCCGACTATCGAACACCGGGGAGCTGTTTTTT,CASSQLRLSNTGELFF
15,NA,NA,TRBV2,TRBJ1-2,TGTGCCAGCAGGAAAAGCAGGGCCGAGAATTTTGGCTACACCTTC,CASRKSRAENFGYTF
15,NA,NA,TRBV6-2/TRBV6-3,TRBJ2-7,TGTGCCAGCAGCTCTTGGGCAGCTAACTCCTACGAGCAGTACTTC,CASSSWAANSYEQYF
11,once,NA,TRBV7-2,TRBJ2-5,TGTGCCAGCAGCTTAGACGGGACCCAGTACTTC,CASSLDGTQYF
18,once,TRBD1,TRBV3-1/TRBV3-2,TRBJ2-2,TGTGCCAGCAGCTCCGGGACAGCTAGATATACCTTCCCCGGGGAGCTGTTTTTT,CASSSGTARYTFPGELFF
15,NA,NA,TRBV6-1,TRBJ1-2,TGTGCCAGCAGTGAATGGTGGCAGACTAACTATGGCTACACCTTC,CASSEWWQTNYGYTF
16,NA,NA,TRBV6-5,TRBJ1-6,TGTGCCAGCAGTTACGAGGGGTGGAGGGGTCCTTCACCCCTCCACTTT,CASSYEGWRGPSPLHF
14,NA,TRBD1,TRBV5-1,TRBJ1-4,TGCGCCAGCAGCTTAGGGACAGGGGGATCGAAACTGTTTTTT,CASSLGTGGSKLFF